The present entry profiles one TCR beta chain with its context. V dropped 5 bases and J dropped 7 bases, with 30 bases sitting between them. Germline CDR1 SEHNR, CDR2 FQNEAQ (reference sequence). The CDR3 extends over 18 amino acids. The sample is drawn from a study of blood T cell repertoires in COVID-19. How the authors handled the data: Reference gene primer amplification in the assay estimated nucleated cell counts. This table comes from immunoSEQ multiplex PCR, and its TCRdb copy is limited to in-frame clones, with some not included. Clone size and V and J calls were adopted from that table, with D and trimming inferred from the DNA. Seen here are some 150,000 clones, 81% observed once, and the top ten hold about 8.4%.

Material for sequencing was peripheral blood. The rearrangement links TRBV7-9 to TRBJ2-7; D possibly corresponds to TRBD1 (6 bases). This sequence originates from a woman aged 55-69 years with active or convalescent COVID-19. CDR3 region: CASSASLIQGEGPGEQYF. The CDR3 bases are TGTGCCAGCAGCGCATCACTAATACAGGGAGAGGGGCCAGGAGAGCAGTACTTC.